Listed below are T cell receptor beta chains from one sample, sequenced in a study of cytomegalovirus exposure and HLA in healthy donors. The protocol was immunoSEQ multiplex PCR, while the TCRdb copy is restricted to in-frame clones and leaves out a portion. The sample holds more than 100,000 clones; roughly 60% are singletons and the top ten take approximately 9.1%. Specimen: PBMCs. The receptors derive from a man aged 40-49 years in good health and CMV-seropositive. The CDR3 runs from the conserved cysteine through the conserved F or W. A D gene is named only where the DNA matches it firmly. A clone size is listed for some rows: how often the clone was seen (once, few, many), or a class if it is expanded.

NA,TRBJ2-2,TRBV29-1,TRBD1,CSIQGVTGELFF,TGCAGCATACAGGGGGTCACCGGGGAGCTGTTTTTT
once,TRBJ2-1,TRBV11-3,NA,CASSRGGTYNEQFF,TGTGCCAGCAGTCGCGGGGGCACATACAATGAGCAGTTCTTC
NA,TRBJ2-7,TRBV2,TRBD2,CASALAGPFILSYEQYF,TGTGCCAGTGCTCTAGCGGGCCCATTTATCCTTTCGTACGAGCAGTACTTC
NA,TRBJ1-1,TRBV4-2,TRBD1,CASSQRQTGGTEAFF,TGTGCCAGCAGCCAACGGCAGACAGGGGGCACTGAAGCTTTCTTT
NA,TRBJ1-2,TRBV19,NA,CASSIEHTANYGYTF,TGTGCCAGTAGTATAGAGCATACGGCTAACTATGGCTACACCTTC
once,TRBJ2-2,TRBV6-1,TRBD1,CASSEVAGGWTGELFF,TGTGCCAGCAGTGAAGTCGCAGGGGGATGGACCGGGGAGCTGTTTTTT
NA,TRBJ2-7,TRBV7-9,TRBD2,CASSSSGGQFEQYF,TGTGCCAGCAGCTCTAGCGGGGGCCAGTTCGAGCAGTACTTC
NA,TRBJ1-3,TRBV2,NA,CASSESGQMGNTIYF,TGTGCCAGCAGTGAAAGTGGACAAATGGGAAACACCATATATTTT
NA,TRBJ2-5,TRBV2,TRBD1,CASSPRGQAGTQYF,TGTGCCAGCAGTCCAAGGGGGCAGGCGGGGACCCAGTACTTC
NA,TRBJ2-2,TRBV6-5,NA,CASLGRNRGELFF,TGTGCCAGCCTAGGGAGGAACCGCGGGGAGCTGTTTTTT
NA,TRBJ2-5,TRBV5-8,NA,CASSLLAGLRRGETQYF,TGTGCCAGCAGCCTCCTTGCCGGGTTACGACGGGGAGAGACCCAGTACTTC
NA,TRBJ2-1,TRBV9,TRBD1,CASSVQDRIQGEQFF,TGTGCCAGCAGCGTTCAGGACAGGATCCAGGGGGAGCAGTTCTTC
NA,TRBJ1-4,TRBV5-6,NA,CASSLAGGTTNEKLFF,TGTGCCAGCAGCTTGGCCGGAGGGACAACTAATGAAAAACTGTTTTTT
NA,TRBJ1-1,TRBV6-1,TRBD1,CAIRQGINTEAFF,TGTGCCATTCGACAGGGAATCAACACTGAAGCTTTCTTT
NA,TRBJ2-1,TRBV9,NA,CASSVGEGGGYYNEQFF,TGTGCCAGCAGCGTAGGGGAGGGGGGGGGTTACTACAATGAGCAGTTCTTC
NA,TRBJ2-7,TRBV6-5,TRBD2,CASSPGLASSYEQYF,TGTGCCAGCAGCCCCGGACTAGCCAGCTCCTACGAGCAGTACTTC
NA,TRBJ2-7,TRBV5-1,TRBD1,CASSFTILGQGDEQYF,TGCGCCAGCAGCTTTACTATATTGGGACAGGGTGACGAGCAGTACTTC
NA,TRBJ1-5,TRBV18,NA,CASSPRGDSNQPQHF,TGTGCCAGCTCACCACGAGGTGATAGCAATCAGCCCCAGCATTTT
NA,TRBJ1-3,TRBV27,TRBD1,CASSPVTGGGNTIYF,TGTGCCAGCAGTCCCGTGACAGGGGGAGGAAACACCATATATTTT
NA,TRBJ2-1,TRBV29-1,NA,CSVTDTYNEQFF,TGCAGCGTTACGGACACATACAATGAGCAGTTCTTC
NA,TRBJ1-5,TRBV4-3,NA,CASSQDSGYNQPQHF,TGCGCCAGCAGCCAAGACTCAGGGTACAATCAGCCCCAGCATTTT
NA,TRBJ2-3,TRBV28,NA,CASSLRAGTRHTQYF,TGTGCCAGCAGTTTACGGGCTGGGACTCGACATACGCAGTATTTT
NA,TRBJ1-1,TRBV5-1,TRBD1,CASSPRGLTEAFF,TGCGCCAGCAGCCCCAGGGGGCTCACTGAAGCTTTCTTT
NA,TRBJ2-7,TRBV10-3,NA,CAISDGKDTAPPSYEQYF,TGTGCCATCAGTGATGGCAAGGACACCGCCCCCCCTTCCTACGAGCAGTACTTC
NA,TRBJ2-5,TRBV7-3,TRBD1,CASSPALQGAGETQYF,TGTGCCAGCAGCCCCGCTCTCCAGGGGGCCGGAGAGACCCAGTACTTC
NA,TRBJ2-2,TRBV27,NA,CASSRLGNTGELFF,TGTGCCAGCAGTCGCCTAGGAAATACCGGGGAGCTGTTTTTT
NA,TRBJ2-7,TRBV4-3,NA,CASSQVALPSSYEQYF,TGCGCCAGCAGCCAGGTAGCCCTCCCGAGCTCCTACGAGCAGTACTTC
NA,TRBJ2-2,TRBV5-8,TRBD1,CASSFPKHGQGVNTGELFF,TGTGCCAGCAGCTTTCCGAAACATGGACAGGGCGTGAACACCGGGGAGCTGTTTTTT
few,TRBJ1-1,TRBV2,NA,CASSENEGWNTEAFF,TGTGCCAGCAGTGAAAATGAGGGTTGGAACACTGAAGCTTTCTTT
NA,TRBJ1-2,TRBV6-6,TRBD1,CASSLGQGNYGYTF,TGTGCCAGCAGTTTGGGACAGGGGAACTATGGCTACACCTTC
NA,TRBJ1-6,TRBV4-1,TRBD1,CASSQDSTGAAYNSPLHF,TGCGCCAGCAGCCAAGACTCGACAGGGGCCGCCTATAATTCACCCCTCCACTTT
few,TRBJ2-7,TRBV6-4,NA,CARGQPEQYF,TGTGCCAGGGGCCAGCCCGAGCAGTACTTC
NA,TRBJ1-4,TRBV5-8,TRBD1,CASSLGTANEKLFF,TGTGCCAGCAGCTTAGGGACAGCGAATGAAAAACTGTTTTTT
NA,TRBJ1-4,TRBV6-1,NA,CASSGQPSSEKLFF,TGTGCCAGCAGCGGACAGCCTTCCTCAGAAAAACTGTTTTTT
few,TRBJ2-5,TRBV11-3,NA,CASSLGRGTPETQYF,TGTGCCAGCAGCTTGGGCAGGGGGACTCCGGAGACCCAGTACTTC
NA,TRBJ2-7,TRBV15,TRBD2,CATSSPGLAGGSSYEQYF,TGTGCCACCAGCAGCCCGGGACTAGCGGGAGGGAGCTCCTACGAGCAGTACTTC
NA,TRBJ2-5,TRBV7-9,NA,CASSLAGIGTQYF,TGTGCCAGCAGCTTGGCCGGGATTGGGACCCAGTACTTC
few,TRBJ2-7,TRBV7-2,TRBD1,CASSPGQGAHEQYF,TGTGCCAGCAGCCCGGGACAGGGGGCCCACGAGCAGTACTTC
NA,TRBJ1-2,TRBV28,TRBD1,CASYQTAGGDYGYTF,TGTGCCAGCTACCAGACCGCAGGGGGAGACTATGGCTACACCTTC
NA,TRBJ2-7,TRBV25-1,TRBD1,CASSEFLGTGGSEQYF,TGTGCCAGCAGTGAATTCCTAGGGACAGGGGGATCCGAGCAGTACTTC
NA,TRBJ2-2,TRBV11-3,TRBD2,CASSLKRGATNTGELFF,TGTGCCAGCAGCTTAAAGCGGGGGGCCACGAACACCGGGGAGCTGTTTTTT
NA,TRBJ2-3,TRBV11-3,TRBD1,CASSWGQGEGDTQYF,TGTGCCAGCAGCTGGGGACAGGGGGAGGGAGATACGCAGTATTTT
NA,TRBJ1-4,TRBV6-6,NA,CASRTGQSREKLFF,TGTGCCAGCAGGACAGGACAATCCCGTGAAAAACTGTTTTTT
NA,TRBJ2-3,TRBV27,TRBD2,CASSGTSGSSLTDTQYF,TGTGCCAGCAGTGGGACTAGCGGGAGCTCCCTCACAGATACGCAGTATTTT
NA,TRBJ2-7,TRBV25-1,TRBD1,CASSESGTGRYLEQYF,TGTGCCAGCAGTGAATCGGGGACAGGTCGGTACTTGGAGCAGTACTTC
once,TRBJ1-5,TRBV7-2,TRBD1,CASSPTGPNQPQHF,TGTGCCAGCAGCCCGACAGGGCCTAATCAGCCCCAGCATTTT